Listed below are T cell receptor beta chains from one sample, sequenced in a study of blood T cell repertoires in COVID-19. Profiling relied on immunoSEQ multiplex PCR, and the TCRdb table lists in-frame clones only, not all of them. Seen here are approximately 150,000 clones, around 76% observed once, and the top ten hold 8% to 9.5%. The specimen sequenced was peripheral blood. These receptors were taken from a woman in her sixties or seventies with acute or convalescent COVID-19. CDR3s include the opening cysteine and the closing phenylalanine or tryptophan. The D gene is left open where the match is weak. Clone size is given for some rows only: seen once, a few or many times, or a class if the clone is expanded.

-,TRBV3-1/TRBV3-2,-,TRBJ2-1,TGTGCCAGCAGCCAAGATCACGGCAATGAGCAGTTCTTC,CASSQDHGNEQFF
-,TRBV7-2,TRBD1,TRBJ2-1,TGTGCCAGCAGCTTAGCCCTAGGACAGGGGTGGAATGAGCAGTTCTTC,CASSLALGQGWNEQFF
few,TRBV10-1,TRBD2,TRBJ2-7,TGCGCCAGCAGTGAGTCCCCTCGGACTAGCGCTACCCCCTTCTACGAGCAGTACTTC,CASSESPRTSATPFYEQYF
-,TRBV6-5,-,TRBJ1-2,TGTGCCAGCAGCCGCGCCCGGACTGACTATGGCTACACCTTC,CASSRARTDYGYTF
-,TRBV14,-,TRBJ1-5,TGTGCCAGCAGCCGGGGGGGGCAGCCCCAGCATTTT,CASSRGGQPQHF
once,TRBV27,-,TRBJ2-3,TGTGCCAGCAGTTCATTCGCCGGGACAGATACGCAGTATTTT,CASSSFAGTDTQYF
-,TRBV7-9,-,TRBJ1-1,TGTGCCAGCAGCTTAGCAGCGGAAGCTTTCTTT,CASSLAAEAFF
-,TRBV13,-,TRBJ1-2,TGTGCCAGCAGCTTAGGGGGTCGGACAGCTGAAGGCTACACCTTC,CASSLGGRTAEGYTF
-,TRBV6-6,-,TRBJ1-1,TGTGCCAGCAGTGAGGGTGCGGCGGCTGAAGCTTTCTTT,CASSEGAAAEAFF
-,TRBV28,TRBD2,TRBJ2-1,TGTGCCAGCAGTTTATCCACCAGCGGGGGGAGCTCCTACAATGAGCAGTTCTTC,CASSLSTSGGSSYNEQFF
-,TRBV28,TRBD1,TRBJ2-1,TGTGCCAGCAGTCAAGGGACAGGGTTGGGGACGACGTGGGACAATGAGCAGTTCTTC,CASSQGTGLGTTWDNEQFF
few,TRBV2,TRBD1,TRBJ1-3,TGTGCCAGCAGTCGGGACAGGGCCGACTCTGGAAACACCATATATTTT,CASSRDRADSGNTIYF
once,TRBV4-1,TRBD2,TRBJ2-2,TGCGCCAGCAGCCAGAGAGCGGGGGGGCCCACCGGGGAGCTGTTTTTT,CASSQRAGGPTGELFF
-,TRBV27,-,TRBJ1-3,TGTGCCAGCAGTTCCCACTCTGGAAACACCATATATTTT,CASSSHSGNTIYF
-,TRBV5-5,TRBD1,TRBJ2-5,TGTGCCAGCAGCGGGGGGACAGGATGGGATTTGGAGACCCAGTACTTC,CASSGGTGWDLETQYF
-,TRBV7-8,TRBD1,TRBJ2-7,TGTGCCAGCAGCTTTACAGGGGAGACCGAGCAGTACTTC,CASSFTGETEQYF
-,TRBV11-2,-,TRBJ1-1,TGTGCCAGCAGCCGCTCAGGGACGGGAGGGGCTAACACTGAAGCTTTCTTT,CASSRSGTGGANTEAFF
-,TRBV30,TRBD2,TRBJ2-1,TGTGCCTGGAGCTTAGAGGGACTAGCGGGGGGCCGGGGGCGGCACAATGAGCAGTTCTTC,CAWSLEGLAGGRGRHNEQFF
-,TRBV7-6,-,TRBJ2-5,TGTGCCAGCAGCCAACCGGGAAAACAAGAGACCCAGTACTTC,CASSQPGKQETQYF
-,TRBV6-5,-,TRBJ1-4,TGTGCCAGCAGTTACTCGACAGCAGCGAGTGAAAAACTGTTTTTT,CASSYSTAASEKLFF
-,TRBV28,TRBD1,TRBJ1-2,TGTGCCAGCAGTTCCTCCGGGACAGGGGGCGTTCATGGCTACACCTTC,CASSSSGTGGVHGYTF
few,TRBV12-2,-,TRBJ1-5,TGTGCAAGTCGCTCCCCCCCCTCGGGGACAGGGCTTTCCTCAGGGCATCAGCCCCAGCATTTT,CASRSPPSGTGLSSGHQPQHF
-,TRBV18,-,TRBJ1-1,TGTGCCAGCTCACCTCAGGGGAACACTGAAGCTTTCTTT,CASSPQGNTEAFF
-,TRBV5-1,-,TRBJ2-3,TGCGCCAGCAGCTTGGAACAGGGCACAGATACGCAGTATTTT,CASSLEQGTDTQYF
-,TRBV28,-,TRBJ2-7,TGTGCCAGCAGGGGCGGGGCCGAGGCGTACGAGCAGTACTTC,CASRGGAEAYEQYF
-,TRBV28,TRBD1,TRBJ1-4,TGTGCCAGCAGTTTGACAGGGGGTTTTAATGAAAAACTGTTTTTT,CASSLTGGFNEKLFF
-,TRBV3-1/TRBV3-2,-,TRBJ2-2,TGTGCCAGCGTGAAGAGCGTGAACACCGGGGAGCTGTTTTTT,CASVKSVNTGELFF